These 14 T cell receptor beta chains share one sample of origin, sequenced in a study of T cells in women clearing cervical HPV infection. Sequencing used immunoSEQ multiplex PCR; TCRdb keeps in-frame clones, though not all of them. The listing records roughly 28,000 clones. Sample: blood buffy coat. These receptors came from a woman aged 18 to 75 with a cervical HPV16 infection that either progressed to CIN3+ or cleared (not recorded which).

With respect to this clone: The sequenced fragment ends 3 residues before the CDR3 boundary, so the rest is inferred from the germline J gene. V usage is TRBV16 and J usage is TRBJ2-2; D not resolved. This CDR3 is 14 amino acids long. Germline values: CDR1 KGHSY, CDR2 FQNENV. Trimming removed 2 bases at V and 1 base at J, with 5 bases between. The CDR3 is CASSQTRNTGELFF. The CDR3 DNA, read in part, is TGTGCCAGCAGCCAAACTCGGAACACCGGGGAG.

About this clone itself: The observed sequence ends 3 residues before the CDR3 terminus, with the missing tail filled in from the germline J gene. The chain uses TRBV7-2 and TRBJ2-1; 11 nucleotides match TRBD2. The CDR3 covers 14 residues. Germline trimming cut 6 bases from V and 8 bases from J; bases unmatched to any gene: 6. Germline V gene data show CDR1 as SGHTA and CDR2 as FQGNSA. CDR3 in amino acids: CASSPPSGRHEQFF. The sequenced CDR3 bases are TGTGCCAGCAGTCCGCCTAGCGGGAGGCATGAG.

With regard to this clone: The read terminates 3 residues ahead of where the CDR3 ends, so the germline J gene completes it. The chain carries TRBV7-2 and TRBJ2-3; 9 nucleotides align to TRBD1. V was clipped by 6 bases and J by 7 bases; unmatched bases: 8. Germline CDR1 SGHTA, CDR2 FQGNSA. The CDR3 extends over 14 amino acids. The CDR3 spells CASRKQGAEYTQYF. Partial CDR3 DNA: TGTGCCAGCAGAAAACAGGGGGCCGAGTATACG.

Regarding this clone: Coverage ceases 3 residues before the CDR3 finishes, and the germline J gene fills in the end. The gene calls are TRBV7-3 and TRBJ2-1; TRBD2 matches 8 bases. The J segment lost 6 bases and the V segment lost 2 bases, leaving 6 bases of the junction unmatched. Germline CDR1 SGHTA, CDR2 FQGTGA. This CDR3 is 15 amino acids long. The covered CDR3 bases are TGTGCCAGCAGCTTACGGGGGGGCCGAACCAATGAG. Protein: CASSLRGGRTNE. The whole CDR3 sequence is CASSLRGGRTNEQFF.

About this clone itself: Read sequence stops 3 residues before the CDR3 end, and the germline J gene provides the missing end. The J gene is TRBJ2-3, the V gene TRBV20-1, with a weak D call TRBD2 (5 bases). This CDR3 has 14 residues. CDR1 and CDR2 (germline): DFQATT, SNEGSKA (reference sequence). Trimming removed 6 bases from V and 0 bases from J, with 13 bases in between. The chain's CDR3 is CSAPSQLSTDTQYF. The covered CDR3 bases are TGCAGTGCGCCTAGCCAATTAAGCACAGATACG.

Worth noting for this clone: The read ends 3 residues shy of where the CDR3 ends; the end is completed using the germline J gene. This sequence joins TRBV6-2 or TRBV6-3 and TRBJ2-7, with D tentatively TRBD2 (5 bases). Per the germline V gene, CDR1 is MNHEY and CDR2 is SVGEGT. This CDR3 is 16 amino acids long. Trimming removed 4 bases from V and 3 bases from J, with 19 bases in between. CDR3 bases read: TGTGCCAGCAGTTCGATCGGGGTGGGCGGAAACTACGAG. Its translation is CASSSIGVGGNYE. The full CDR3 protein reads CASSSIGVGGNYEQYF.

The CDR3 loop reads CASSMGHVNTEAFF. The CDR3 bases that were read are TGTGCCAGCAGTATGGGACACGTGAACACTGAA. The rearrangement joins TRBV6-2 or TRBV6-3 to TRBJ1-1; possibly TRBD1 for D (6 bases). The read falls 3 residues short of the CDR3 end, and the missing part is taken from the germline J gene. V was shortened by 5 bases and J by 0 bases, with 10 bases between the two germline ends. The germline CDR1 and CDR2 sequences are MNHEY and SVGEGT. The CDR3 runs 14 residues.

Notes on this clone: From the germline J gene comes the end of the CDR3, since the read stops 3 residues before it. The V gene is TRBV7-2, the J gene TRBJ2-5; 9 bases match TRBD1. The CDR3 is made up of 15 amino acids. The junction had 4 bases not matched to a gene; V was cut back by 1 base and J by 4 bases. The germline V gene has CDR1 SGHTA and CDR2 FQGNSA. CDR3 DNA (partial): TGTGCCAGCAGCTTAGGAGGACAGGGGCGAGAGACC. Encoded protein: CASSLGGQGRET. The complete CDR3 reads CASSLGGQGRETQYF.

In the case of this clone: The read ends 3 residues before the CDR3 terminus; that terminus is restored from the germline J gene. This chain connects TRBV6-2 or TRBV6-3 to TRBJ1-2; no reliable D call. This CDR3 has 14 amino acids. Germline loops: CDR1 MNHEY, CDR2 SVGEGT. The CDR3 DNA, read in part, is TGTGCCAGCAGTTATGAGGGTTCCCGGAATGAC. Translating it yields CASSYEGSRND. The full CDR3 reads CASSYEGSRNDYTF.

On this clone itself: With the read ending 3 residues before the CDR3 end, the germline J gene is used to fill in that end. The chain employs TRBV14 and TRBJ2-5, with a weak D call TRBD1 (5 bases). The CDR3 runs 14 residues. Germline CDR1 SGHDN, CDR2 FVKESK. Trimming removed 0 bases from V and 3 bases from J, with 8 bases in between. The sequenced CDR3 bases are TGTGCCAGCAGCCAAGACGTCAGGGAAGAGACC. This codes for CASSQDVREET. The whole CDR3 is CASSQDVREETQYF. The full variable domain, with the rest looked up from reference TRBV14 and TRBJ2-5, is EAGVTQFPSHSVIEKGQTVTLRCDPISGHDNLYWYRRVMGKEIKFLLHFVKESKQDESGMPNNRFLAERTGGTYSTLKVQPAELEDSGVYFCASSQDVREETQYFGPGTRLLVL.

Regarding this clone: The observed sequence ends 3 residues before the CDR3 terminus, with the missing tail filled in from the germline J gene. V is TRBV18 and J is TRBJ2-7, with D maybe TRBD1 (5 bases). Trimming removed 3 bases from V and 1 base from J, with 7 bases in between. CDR3 length: 13 amino acids. Germline CDR1 KGHSH, CDR2 LQKENI. CDR3 DNA (partial): TGTGCCAGCTCACCGGGGCTATCCTACGAG. Protein sequence: CASSPGLSYE. The whole CDR3 region reads CASSPGLSYEQYF.

In the case of this clone: The sequence runs out 3 residues before the end of the CDR3; the remainder is reconstructed from the germline J gene. V and J are TRBV19 and TRBJ2-5; the match to TRBD2 covers 9 bases. This CDR3 has 15 residues. V lost 9 bases and J lost 2; bases outside the gene matches: 10. The germline gives CDR1 LNHDA, CDR2 SQIVND (reference sequence). The CDR3: CASSGVAGVQETQYF. The part of the CDR3 DNA that was read is TGTGCCAGCAGCGGGGTAGCGGGGGTTCAAGAGACC.

In the case of this clone: The read ends 3 residues shy of where the CDR3 ends; the end is completed using the germline J gene. The gene calls are TRBV7-9 and TRBJ2-5; TRBD2 matches 8 bases. Germline V lookup: CDR1 SEHNR, CDR2 FQNEAQ (reference sequence). Trimming at V came to 5 bases and at J to 1 base, leaving 3 bases not matched to a gene. This CDR3 has 14 amino acids. CDR3 sequence reads: CASSRGGPQETQYF. CDR3 DNA (partial): TGTGCCAGCAGCCGGGGGGGTCCCCAAGAGACC.

Concerning this clone: The read ends 3 residues shy of where the CDR3 ends; the end is completed using the germline J gene. The chain employs TRBV12-3 or TRBV12-4 and TRBJ2-2, with a weak D call TRBD1 (5 bases). Trimming left V 4 bases short and J 2 bases short, with 8 bases between. This CDR3 is built from 14 residues. This CDR3 is CASSSRTNTGELFF. The DNA read from the CDR3 is TGTGCCAGCAGTTCAAGGACAAACACCGGGGAG.